This T cell receptor (beta chain) was recovered during a study of PD-1 blockade in classical Hodgkin lymphoma. Overall study findings and caveats: Undefined causes, possibly disease activity or prior therapy, underlie the repertoire differences.

Assay: immunoSEQ multiplex PCR; the TCRdb copy retains only in-frame clones and omits some. This sample yields 60,000 to 75,000 clones, of which 90% are seen a single time; around 8.9% belongs to the top ten. Turning to this clone: The antigen remains unidentified.

CDR3 length: 16 residues. Germline V gene lookup returns CDR1 MGHRA and CDR2 YSYEKL. V was pared by 1 base and J by 3 bases, with 15 bases between. Relapse after autologous stem cell transplantation occurred in every patient, and brentuximab vedotin exposure varied. The chain is built from TRBV4-1 and TRBJ1-1; no definite D call. The origin of this receptor is a human donor with classical Hodgkin lymphoma. The specimen was peripheral blood mononuclear cells (PBMCs), collected at baseline. CDR3 sequence reads: CASSQGRGLEYTEAFF. CDR3 sequence (DNA): TGCGCCAGCAGCCAAGGGCGGGGATTGGAGTACACTGAAGCTTTCTTT.